The source of this T cell receptor beta chain is a study of control samples from healthy donors and cancer patients (TCRdb year 2020). The library was built by means of the immunoSEQ multiplex PCR assay. Sourced from immuneACCESS, this table was stored by TCRdb with only in-frame sequences that have V and J called. A share of the clones is absent; for the studies checked, an unresolved V gene accounts for under half, and the remainder has no known explanation. The sample data list 65,000 to 85,000 clones, and roughly 86% of these were observed just once. The ten largest clones take up 2% to 2.5% of the sample. Its CDR3 holds 12 amino acids, cysteine through phenylalanine. Only CDR3 DNA remains: 36 bases, in frame from the first base. V loses 7 bases, J loses 0 bases, and the germline ends lie 6 bases apart. The germline V gene encodes CDR1 MNHEY and CDR2 SVGAGI. This clone was observed a handful of times. Its antigen is not yet known. Base qualities were left out, and no much larger clone turns up one base away.

The sequenced sample consisted of PBMCs. The V and J genes are TRBV6-5 and TRBJ1-1, with an unclear D gene assignment. The sequence derives from a woman aged 50 to 60 with head and neck cancer. The sequenced DNA: TGTGCCAGCAAGGGAGTGAACACTGAAGCTTTCTTT. Its translation is CASKGVNTEAFF.